The clone carrying this TCR beta chain has just a few counts. As yet, its antigen is unknown. The sample is drawn from a study of beta chain features in type 1 diabetes. The isolated RNA, all of it, was reverse transcribed, so expressed TCRB transcripts were what got sequenced. Libraries were prepared by immunoSEQ multiplex PCR; TCRdb keeps only in-frame clonotypes and omits some of them. The table records roughly 100,000 clones, around 30% of them present only once. CD4+ naive, central memory, regulatory and stem cell-like memory cells were sorted via CD45RO/CCR7/CD25/CD127/CD95/CD27. Germline CDR1 and CDR2: MDHEN and SYDVKM. The CDR3 is made up of 15 amino acids. Trimming removed 2 bases from V and 4 bases from J, with 14 bases in between. Findings and caveats of the study: In comparison with healthy donors, patients had naive, central memory and Treg TCRB repertoires that appeared more similar. When Type 1 diabetes patients were examined, their TCRB CDR3s proved moderately but significantly shorter in all four CD4+ subsets. Patients and controls would share equally any PCR tilt toward shorter templates.

The sequenced sample consisted of central memory CD4+ T cells from blood. This clonotype was obtained from a woman between 18 and 29 years old with type 1 diabetes. V is TRBV28 and J is TRBJ1-2; the D gene is possibly TRBD1 (6 bases). As DNA, the CDR3 is TGTGCCAGCAGTTTACTTACAGGGCTCGGCTATGGCTACACCTTC. It translates to CASSLLTGLGYGYTF.